This T cell receptor beta chain was recovered during a study of PD-1 blockade in mismatch repair-deficient tumors. The study, taken as a whole, reports: Tumor-resident clones, often absent from pretreatment blood, expanded after pembrolizumab and then contracted.

Mismatch repair deficiency was confirmed in all patients, by PCR or immunohistochemistry. Profiling relied on immunoSEQ multiplex PCR, and the TCRdb table lists in-frame clones only, not all of them. The sample records some 84,000 clones, about 84% being singletons. In regard to this clone: What it binds is unknown.

V was trimmed by 0 bases and J by 6 bases, leaving 5 bases between them. Germline lookup yields CDR1 GTSNPN and CDR2 SVGIG (reference sequence). The length of the CDR3 is 11 residues. V is TRBV30 and J is TRBJ1-2; D not certain. The source of this sequence is an adult with mismatch repair-deficient cancer. The sequencing used peripheral blood, collected 12 weeks after starting pembrolizumab. CDR3 DNA sequence: TGTGCCTGGAGTGTTCGCGATGGCTACACCTTC. Translation gives CAWSVRDGYTF.